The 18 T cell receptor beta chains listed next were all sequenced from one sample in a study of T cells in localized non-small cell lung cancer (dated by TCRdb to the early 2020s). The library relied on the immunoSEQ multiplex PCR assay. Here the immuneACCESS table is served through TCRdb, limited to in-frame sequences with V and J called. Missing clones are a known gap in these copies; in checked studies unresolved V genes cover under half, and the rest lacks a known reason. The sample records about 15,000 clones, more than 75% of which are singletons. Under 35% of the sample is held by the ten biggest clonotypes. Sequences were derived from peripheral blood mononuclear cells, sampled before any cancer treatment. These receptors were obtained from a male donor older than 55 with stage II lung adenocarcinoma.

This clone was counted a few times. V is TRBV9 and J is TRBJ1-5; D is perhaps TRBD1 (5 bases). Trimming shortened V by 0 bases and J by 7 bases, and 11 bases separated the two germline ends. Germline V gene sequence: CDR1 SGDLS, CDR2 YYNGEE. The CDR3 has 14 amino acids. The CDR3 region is CASSVGAGMQPQHF. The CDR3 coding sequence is TGTGCCAGCAGCGTAGGGGCAGGGATGCAGCCCCAGCATTTT.

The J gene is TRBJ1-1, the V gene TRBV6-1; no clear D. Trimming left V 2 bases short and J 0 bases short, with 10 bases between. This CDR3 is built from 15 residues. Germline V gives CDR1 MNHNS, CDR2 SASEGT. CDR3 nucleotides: TGTGCCAGCAGTGAACTGAGCAGCCTGAACACTGAAGCTTTCTTT. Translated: CASSELSSLNTEAFF.

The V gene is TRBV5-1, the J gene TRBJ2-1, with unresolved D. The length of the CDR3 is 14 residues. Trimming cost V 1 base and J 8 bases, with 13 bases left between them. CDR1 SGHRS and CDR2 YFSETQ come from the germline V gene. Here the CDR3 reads CASSLRAVADEQFF. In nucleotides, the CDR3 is TGCGCCAGCAGCTTGAGGGCAGTTGCGGATGAGCAGTTCTTC. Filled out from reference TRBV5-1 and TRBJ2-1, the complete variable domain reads KAGVTQTPRYLIKTRGQQVTLSCSPISGHRSVSWYQQTPGQGLQFLFEYFSETQRNKGNFPGRFSGRQFSNSRSEMNVSTLELGDSALYLCASSLRAVADEQFFGPGTRLTVL.

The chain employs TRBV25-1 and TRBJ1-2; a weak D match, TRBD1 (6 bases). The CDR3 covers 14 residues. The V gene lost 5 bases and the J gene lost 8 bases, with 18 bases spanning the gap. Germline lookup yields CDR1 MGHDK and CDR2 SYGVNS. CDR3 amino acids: CASSIYTGTEGYTF. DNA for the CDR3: TGTGCCAGCAGTATTTATACAGGGACCGAAGGCTACACCTTC.

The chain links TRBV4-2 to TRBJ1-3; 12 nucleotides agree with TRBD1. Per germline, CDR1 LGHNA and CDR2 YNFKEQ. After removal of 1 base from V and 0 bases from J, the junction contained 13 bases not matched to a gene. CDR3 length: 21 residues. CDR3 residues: CASSQGPGTGGPFNSGNTIYF. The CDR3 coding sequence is TGTGCCAGCAGCCAAGGTCCCGGGACAGGGGGCCCCTTTAACTCTGGAAACACCATATATTTT.

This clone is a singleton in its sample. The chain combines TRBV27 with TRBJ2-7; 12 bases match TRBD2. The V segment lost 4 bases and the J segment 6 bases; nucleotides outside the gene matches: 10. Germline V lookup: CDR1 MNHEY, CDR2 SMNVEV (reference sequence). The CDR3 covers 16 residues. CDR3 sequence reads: CASSSLLAGGNREQYF. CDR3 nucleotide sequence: TGTGCCAGCAGTTCCCTACTAGCGGGAGGCAATCGCGAGCAGTACTTC.

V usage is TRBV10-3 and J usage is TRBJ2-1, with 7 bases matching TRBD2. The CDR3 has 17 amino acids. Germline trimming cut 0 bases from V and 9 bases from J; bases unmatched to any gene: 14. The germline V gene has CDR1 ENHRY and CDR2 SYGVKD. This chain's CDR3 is CAISESVPSSTGGEQFF. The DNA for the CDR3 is TGTGCCATCAGTGAGTCTGTCCCCTCCTCGACGGGGGGTGAGCAGTTCTTC.

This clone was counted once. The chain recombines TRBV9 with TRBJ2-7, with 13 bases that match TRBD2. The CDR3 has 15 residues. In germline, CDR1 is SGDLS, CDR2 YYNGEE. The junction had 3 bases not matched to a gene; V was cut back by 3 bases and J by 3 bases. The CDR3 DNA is TGTGCCAGCAGCGAGGGGACTAGCGGGAACTACGAGCAGTACTTC. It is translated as CASSEGTSGNYEQYF.

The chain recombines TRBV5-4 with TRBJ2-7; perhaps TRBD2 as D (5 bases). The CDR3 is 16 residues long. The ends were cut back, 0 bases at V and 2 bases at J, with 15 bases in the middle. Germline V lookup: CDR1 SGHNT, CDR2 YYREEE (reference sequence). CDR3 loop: CASSLGLKRITYEQYF. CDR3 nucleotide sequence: TGTGCCAGCAGCTTGGGGTTAAAGCGGATAACCTACGAGCAGTACTTC.

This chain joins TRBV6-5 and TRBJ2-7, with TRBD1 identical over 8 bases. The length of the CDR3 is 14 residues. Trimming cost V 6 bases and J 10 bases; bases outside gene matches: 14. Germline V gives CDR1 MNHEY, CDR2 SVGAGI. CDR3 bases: TGTGCCAGCAGGAAGAGGACAGGGAATATTGAACAGTACTTC. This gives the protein CASRKRTGNIEQYF.

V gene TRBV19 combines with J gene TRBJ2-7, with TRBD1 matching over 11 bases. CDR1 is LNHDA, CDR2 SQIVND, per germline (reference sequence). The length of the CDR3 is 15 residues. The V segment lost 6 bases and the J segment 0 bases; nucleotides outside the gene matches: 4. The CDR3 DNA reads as TGTGCCAGTAGGACCGGGACAGGGGGCTCCTACGAGCAGTACTTC. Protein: CASRTGTGGSYEQYF.

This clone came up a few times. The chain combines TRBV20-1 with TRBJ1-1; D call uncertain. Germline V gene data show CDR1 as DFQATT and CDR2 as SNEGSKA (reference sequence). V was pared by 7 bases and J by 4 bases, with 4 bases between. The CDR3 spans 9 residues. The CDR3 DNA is TGCAGTGACGGCACTGAAGCTTTCTTT. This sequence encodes CSDGTEAFF.

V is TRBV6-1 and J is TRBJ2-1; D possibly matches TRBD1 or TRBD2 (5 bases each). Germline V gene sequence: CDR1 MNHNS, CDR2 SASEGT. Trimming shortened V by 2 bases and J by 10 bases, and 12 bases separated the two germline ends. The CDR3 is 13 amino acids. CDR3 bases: TGTGCCAGCAGTGAAAGGAAGGGACCAGAGCAGTTCTTC. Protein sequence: CASSERKGPEQFF.

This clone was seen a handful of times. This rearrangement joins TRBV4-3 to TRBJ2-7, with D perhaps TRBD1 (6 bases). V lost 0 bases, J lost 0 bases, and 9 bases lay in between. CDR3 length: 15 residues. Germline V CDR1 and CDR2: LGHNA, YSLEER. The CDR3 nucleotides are TGCGCCAGCAGCCAAGATTGGACAGCCTCCTACGAGCAGTACTTC. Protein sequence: CASSQDWTASYEQYF.

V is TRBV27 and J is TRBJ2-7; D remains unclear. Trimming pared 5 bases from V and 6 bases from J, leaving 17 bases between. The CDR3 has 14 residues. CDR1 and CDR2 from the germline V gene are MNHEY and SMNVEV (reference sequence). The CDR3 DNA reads TGTGCCAGCAGTCCCTATCTGGGGTTGGGCGAGCAGTACTTC. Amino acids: CASSPYLGLGEQYF.

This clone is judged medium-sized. The DNA for the CDR3 is TGCGCCAGCAGCTTGGGTCAGGGCGTACACTCTAACTATGGCTACACCTTC. Protein: CASSLGQGVHSNYGYTF. The rearrangement links TRBV5-1 to TRBJ1-2, with a weak D call TRBD1 (5 bases). The CDR3 runs to 17 residues. Trimming took off 0 bases at V and 0 bases at J, with 15 bases between the two ends. Germline loops: CDR1 SGHRS, CDR2 YFSETQ. The entire variable domain, with the rest obtained from reference TRBV5-1 and TRBJ1-2, is as follows: KAGVTQTPRYLIKTRGQQVTLSCSPISGHRSVSWYQQTPGQGLQFLFEYFSETQRNKGNFPGRFSGRQFSNSRSEMNVSTLELGDSALYLCASSLGQGVHSNYGYTFGSGTRLTVV.

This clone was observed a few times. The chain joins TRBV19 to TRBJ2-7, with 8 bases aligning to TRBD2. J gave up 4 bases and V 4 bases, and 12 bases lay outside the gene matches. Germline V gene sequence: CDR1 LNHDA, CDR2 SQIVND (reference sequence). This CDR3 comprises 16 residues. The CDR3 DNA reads TGTGCCAGTAGTAGGATAGGGAGCGGGAGCCGATACGAGCAGTACTTC. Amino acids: CASSRIGSGSRYEQYF.

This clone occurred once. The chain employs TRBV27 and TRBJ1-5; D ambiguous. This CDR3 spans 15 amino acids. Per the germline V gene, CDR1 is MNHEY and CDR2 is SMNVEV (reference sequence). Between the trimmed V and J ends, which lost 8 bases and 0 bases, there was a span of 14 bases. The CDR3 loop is CASHRGGHSNQPQHF. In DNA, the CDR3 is TGTGCCAGCCACCGGGGAGGCCATAGCAATCAGCCCCAGCATTTT.